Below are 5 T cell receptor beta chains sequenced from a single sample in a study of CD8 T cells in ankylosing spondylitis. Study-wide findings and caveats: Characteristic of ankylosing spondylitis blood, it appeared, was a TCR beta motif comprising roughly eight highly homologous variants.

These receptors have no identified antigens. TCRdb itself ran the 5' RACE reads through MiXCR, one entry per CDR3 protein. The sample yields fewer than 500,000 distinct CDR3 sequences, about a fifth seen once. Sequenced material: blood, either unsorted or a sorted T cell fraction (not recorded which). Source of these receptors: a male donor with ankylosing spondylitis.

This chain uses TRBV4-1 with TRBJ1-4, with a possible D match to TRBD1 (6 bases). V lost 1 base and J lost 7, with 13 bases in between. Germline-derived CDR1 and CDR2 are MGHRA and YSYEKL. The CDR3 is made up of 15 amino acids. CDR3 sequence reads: CASSQVYRVGEKLFF. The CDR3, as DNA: TGCGCCAGCAGCCAAGTTTACAGGGTCGGTGAAAAACTGTTTTTT.

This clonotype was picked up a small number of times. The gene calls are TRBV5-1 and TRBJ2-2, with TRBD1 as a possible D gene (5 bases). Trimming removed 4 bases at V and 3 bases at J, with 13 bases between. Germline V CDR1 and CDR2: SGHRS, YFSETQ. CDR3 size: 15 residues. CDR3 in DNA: TGCGCCAGCAGCGAAAACAGGCCCGACACCGGGGAGCTGTTTTTT. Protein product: CASSENRPDTGELFF. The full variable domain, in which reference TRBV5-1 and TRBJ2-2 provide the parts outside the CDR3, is KAGVTQTPRYLIKTRGQQVTLSCSPISGHRSVSWYQQTPGQGLQFLFEYFSETQRNKGNFPGRFSGRQFSNSRSEMNVSTLELGDSALYLCASSENRPDTGELFFGEGSRLTVL.

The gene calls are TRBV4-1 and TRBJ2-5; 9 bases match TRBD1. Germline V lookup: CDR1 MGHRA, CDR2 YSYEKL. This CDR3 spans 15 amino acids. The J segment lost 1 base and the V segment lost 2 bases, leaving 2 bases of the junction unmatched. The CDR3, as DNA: TGCGCCAGCAGCCAAACGACAGGGGGCCAAGAGACCCAGTACTTC. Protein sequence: CASSQTTGGQETQYF.

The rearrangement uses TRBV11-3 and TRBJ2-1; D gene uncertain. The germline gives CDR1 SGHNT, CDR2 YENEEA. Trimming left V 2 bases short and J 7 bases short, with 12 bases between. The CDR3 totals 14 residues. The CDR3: CASSLYPAWNEQFF. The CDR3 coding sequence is TGTGCCAGCAGCTTATATCCAGCCTGGAATGAGCAGTTCTTC.

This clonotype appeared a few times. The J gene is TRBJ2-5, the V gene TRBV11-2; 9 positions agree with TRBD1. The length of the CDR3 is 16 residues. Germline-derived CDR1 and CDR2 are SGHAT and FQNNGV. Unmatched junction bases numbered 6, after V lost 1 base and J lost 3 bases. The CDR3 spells CASSLGPGQGKETQYF. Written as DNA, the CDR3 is TGTGCCAGCAGCTTAGGCCCGGGACAGGGAAAAGAGACCCAGTACTTC. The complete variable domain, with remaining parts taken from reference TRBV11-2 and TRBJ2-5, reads EAGVAQSPRYKIIEKRQSVAFWCNPISGHATLYWYQQILGQGPKLLIQFQNNGVVDDSQLPKDRFSAERLKGVDSTLKIQPAKLEDSAVYLCASSLGPGQGKETQYFGPGTRLLVL.